This T cell receptor (beta chain) was found in a study of shared clonotypes between healthy human individuals. Looked up from germline, CDR1 is SGHVS and CDR2 is FQNEAQ. The CDR3 loop spans 12 amino acids. V lost 0 bases, J lost 3 bases, and 2 bases lay in between. The method was immunoSEQ multiplex PCR; TCRdb's version includes in-frame clones alone and lacks a portion of them. The repertoire holds around 2.5 million clones, with 93% as singletons. This sequence originates from a man in his late teens or twenties in good health. Some clones in this sample may be carry-over from other donors' samples. The sequenced sample consisted of naive CD4+ T cells from PBMCs. The subset was: CD45RA+ positively selected. The rearrangement uses TRBV7-8 and TRBJ2-5; unclear D gene. This CDR3 is CASSLAEETQYF. DNA of the CDR3: TGTGCCAGCAGCTTAGCGGAAGAGACCCAGTACTTC.